The 10 T cell receptor beta chains given below trace back to one sample, sequenced in a study of neurological immune-mediated disorders. TCRdb itself ran the 5' RACE reads through MiXCR, one entry per CDR3 protein. The sample holds 65,000 to 70,000 distinct CDR3 sequences, approximately 4.1% seen once. Sequencing was performed on PBMCs. The receptors were sampled from a man between 45 and 60 years old with multiple sclerosis.

This clonotype was observed at least ten times. V is TRBV5-1 and J is TRBJ2-7; D ambiguous. V lost 0 bases to trimming and J lost 2 bases, with 9 bases between them. The CDR3 is made up of 14 amino acids. Germline CDR1 reads SGHRS; CDR2 reads YFSETQ. CDR3 in DNA: TGCGCCAGCAGCTTGGTTGTGGCCCCCTACGAGCAGTACTTC. This translates into CASSLVVAPYEQYF.

This clonotype was seen many times. The chain links TRBV6-5 to TRBJ2-7; 8 bases fit TRBD2. The CDR3 is 14 residues long. Trimming removed 4 bases from V and 5 bases from J; junction bases left unmatched: 7. Germline V gene data show CDR1 as MNHEY and CDR2 as SVGAGI. CDR3 sequence (DNA): TGTGCCAGCAGTTGGCGCGGGGGGCGCGACGAGCAGTACTTC. This gives the protein CASSWRGGRDEQYF.

The J gene is TRBJ1-6, the V gene TRBV2; D call uncertain. CDR3 length: 14 amino acids. V was shortened by 5 bases and J by 1 base, with 6 bases between the two germline ends. The germline gives CDR1 SNHLY, CDR2 FYNNEI. The CDR3 sequence: CASSRESYNSPLHF. The CDR3 DNA sequence: TGTGCCAGCAGTCGCGAGTCCTATAATTCACCCCTCCACTTT.

This clonotype was seen many times. The chain is built from TRBV2 and TRBJ2-3; TRBD2 is a possible D gene (6 bases). V was clipped by 6 bases and J by 13 bases, with 32 bases between them. The CDR3 totals 17 residues. Looked up from germline, CDR1 is SNHLY and CDR2 is FYNNEI. The CDR3 nucleotides are TGTGCCAGCAGGGACCCCAAGGCTACGGGGGTAACGTCCCGCAAGTATTTT. This encodes CASRDPKATGVTSRKYF.

This clonotype was recorded many times. This chain uses TRBV29-1 with TRBJ2-1, with D unclear. Germline lookup yields CDR1 SQVTM and CDR2 ANQGSEA. Trimming stripped 4 bases from V and 0 bases from J, with 13 bases between. This CDR3 region has 15 residues. CDR3 DNA sequence: TGCAGCGTTGTCAAGCCTCCGAGCTCCTACAATGAGCAGTTCTTC. Protein product: CSVVKPPSSYNEQFF.

This chain links TRBV20-1 with TRBJ2-6; 9 nucleotides line up with TRBD1. Germline loops: CDR1 DFQATT, CDR2 SNEGSKA (reference sequence). With V trimmed by 6 bases and J by 0 bases, 9 bases remained unmatched. The CDR3 has 17 amino acids. The CDR3 sequence: CSAGRDRDYSGANVLTF. The CDR3 DNA sequence: TGCAGTGCGGGGCGGGACAGGGATTACTCTGGGGCCAACGTCCTGACTTTC.

This clonotype has a count of ten or more. The chain uses TRBV4-1 and TRBJ1-5; possibly TRBD1 for D (5 bases). Trimming pared 2 bases from V and 5 bases from J, leaving 13 bases between. This CDR3 is 15 amino acids long. Per germline, CDR1 MGHRA and CDR2 YSYEKL. The CDR3 region has the DNA TGCGCCAGCAGCCAACAAAGGGGATTTGATCAGCCCCAGCATTTT. Its translation is CASSQQRGFDQPQHF.

This clonotype was detected ten times or more. The rearrangement joins TRBV20-1 to TRBJ1-2, with a possible D match to TRBD1 (5 bases). The ends were cut back, 4 bases at V and 5 bases at J, with 17 bases in the middle. Per germline, CDR1 DFQATT and CDR2 SNEGSKA (reference sequence). The CDR3 runs to 14 residues. CDR3 coding DNA: TGCAGTGCTACTGGGGTCAGGGAGGATTATGGCTACACCTTC. Residues: CSATGVREDYGYTF.

This chain links TRBV6-6 with TRBJ1-2; D uncertain. V dropped 5 bases and J dropped 6 bases, with 16 bases sitting between them. The CDR3 covers 14 residues. Germline CDR1 reads MNHNY; CDR2 reads SVGAGI (reference sequence). The CDR3 sequence: CASSTPLGHNGYTF. The CDR3 DNA is TGTGCCAGCAGTACCCCCCTAGGGCACAATGGCTACACCTTC.

This chain connects TRBV20-1 to TRBJ1-3, with a possible D match to TRBD1 (5 bases). Trimming cost V 3 bases and J 2 bases, with 8 bases left between them. CDR3 length equals 13 residues. Germline loops: CDR1 DFQATT, CDR2 SNEGSKA (reference sequence). In nucleotides, the CDR3 is TGCAGTGCTAGGGGGCTCGCTGGAAACACCATATATTTT. As protein: CSARGLAGNTIYF.